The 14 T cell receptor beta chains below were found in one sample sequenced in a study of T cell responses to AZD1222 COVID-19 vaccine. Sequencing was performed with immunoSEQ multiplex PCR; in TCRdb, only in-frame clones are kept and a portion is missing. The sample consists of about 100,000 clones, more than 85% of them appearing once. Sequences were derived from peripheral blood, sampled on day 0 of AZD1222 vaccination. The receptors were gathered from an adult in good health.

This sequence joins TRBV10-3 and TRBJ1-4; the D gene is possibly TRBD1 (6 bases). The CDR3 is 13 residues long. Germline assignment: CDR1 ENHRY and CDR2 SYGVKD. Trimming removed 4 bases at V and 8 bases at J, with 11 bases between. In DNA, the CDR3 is TGTGCCATCAGTGGACCCAGGGGAGAAAAACTGTTTTTT. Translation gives CAISGPRGEKLFF.

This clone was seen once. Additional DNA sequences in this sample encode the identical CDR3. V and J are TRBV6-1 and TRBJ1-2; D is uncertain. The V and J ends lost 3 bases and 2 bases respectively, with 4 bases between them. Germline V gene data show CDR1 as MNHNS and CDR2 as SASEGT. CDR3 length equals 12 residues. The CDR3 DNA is TGTGCCAGCAGTGAGCGGAACTATGGCTACACCTTC. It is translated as CASSERNYGYTF.

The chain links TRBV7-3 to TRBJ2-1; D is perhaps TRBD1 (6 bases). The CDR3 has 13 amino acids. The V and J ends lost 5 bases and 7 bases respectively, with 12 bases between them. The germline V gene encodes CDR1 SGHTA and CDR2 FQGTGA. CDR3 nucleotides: TGTGCCAGCAGCCTTCAACAGGGAAATGAGCAGTTCTTC. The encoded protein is CASSLQQGNEQFF.

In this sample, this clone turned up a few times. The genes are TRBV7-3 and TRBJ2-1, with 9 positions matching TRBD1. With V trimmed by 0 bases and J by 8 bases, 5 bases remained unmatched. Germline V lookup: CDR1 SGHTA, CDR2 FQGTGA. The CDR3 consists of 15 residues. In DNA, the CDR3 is TGTGCCAGCAGCTTAACGGGACAGGGTAGCTATGAGCAGTTCTTC. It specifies CASSLTGQGSYEQFF.

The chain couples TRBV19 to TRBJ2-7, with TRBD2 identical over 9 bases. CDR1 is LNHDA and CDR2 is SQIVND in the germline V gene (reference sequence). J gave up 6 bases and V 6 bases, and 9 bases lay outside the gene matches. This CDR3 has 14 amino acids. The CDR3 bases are TGTGCCAGTAGCCCCTGGGGACTAGCCCGCGAGCAGTACTTC. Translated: CASSPWGLAREQYF.

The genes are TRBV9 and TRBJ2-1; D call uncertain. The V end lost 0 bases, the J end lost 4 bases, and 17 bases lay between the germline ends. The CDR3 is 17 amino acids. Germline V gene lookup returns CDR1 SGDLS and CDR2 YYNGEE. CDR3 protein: CASSVVPDLSLYNEQFF. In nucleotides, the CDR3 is TGTGCCAGCAGCGTAGTGCCAGACCTCTCGCTGTACAATGAGCAGTTCTTC.

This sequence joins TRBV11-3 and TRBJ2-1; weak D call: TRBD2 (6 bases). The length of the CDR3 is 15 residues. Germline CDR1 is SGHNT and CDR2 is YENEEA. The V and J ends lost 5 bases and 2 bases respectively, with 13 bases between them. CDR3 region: CASSLRDFPYNEQFF. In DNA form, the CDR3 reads TGTGCCAGCAGCCTACGGGACTTTCCCTACAATGAGCAGTTCTTC.

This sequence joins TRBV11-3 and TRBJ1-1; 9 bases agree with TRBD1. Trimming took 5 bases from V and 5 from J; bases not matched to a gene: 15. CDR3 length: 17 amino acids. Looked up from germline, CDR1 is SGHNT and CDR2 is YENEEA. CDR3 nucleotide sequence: TGTGCCAGCAGCGTCCACACTCAACAGGGGGCAGGTACTGAAGCTTTCTTT. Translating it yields CASSVHTQQGAGTEAFF. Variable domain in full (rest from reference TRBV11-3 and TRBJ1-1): EAGVVQSPRYKIIEKKQPVAFWCNPISGHNTLYWYLQNLGQGPELLIRYENEEAVDDSQLPKDRFSAERLKGVDSTLKIQPAELGDSAVYLCASSVHTQQGAGTEAFFGQGTRLTVV.

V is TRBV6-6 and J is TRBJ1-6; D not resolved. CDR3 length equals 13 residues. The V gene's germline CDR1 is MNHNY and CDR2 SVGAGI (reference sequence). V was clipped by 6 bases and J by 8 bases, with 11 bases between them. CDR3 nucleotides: TGTGCCAGCAGCCGGGGTAGGGATTCACCCCTCCACTTT. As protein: CASSRGRDSPLHF.

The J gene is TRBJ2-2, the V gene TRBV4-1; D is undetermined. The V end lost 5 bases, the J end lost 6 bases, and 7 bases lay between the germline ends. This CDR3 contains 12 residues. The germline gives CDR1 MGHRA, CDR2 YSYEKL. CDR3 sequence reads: CASSLFPGELFF. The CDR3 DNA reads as TGCGCCAGCAGCTTATTTCCCGGGGAGCTGTTTTTT.

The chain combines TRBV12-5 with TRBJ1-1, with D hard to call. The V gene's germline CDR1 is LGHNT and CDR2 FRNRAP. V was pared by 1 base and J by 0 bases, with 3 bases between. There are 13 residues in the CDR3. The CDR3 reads CASGLGLNTEAFF. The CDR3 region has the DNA TGTGCTAGTGGTTTGGGGTTGAACACTGAAGCTTTCTTT.

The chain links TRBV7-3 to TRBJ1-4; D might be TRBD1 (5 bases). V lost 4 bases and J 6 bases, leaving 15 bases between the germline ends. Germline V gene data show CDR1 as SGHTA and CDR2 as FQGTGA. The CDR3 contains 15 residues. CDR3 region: CASSSPGGGDEKLFF. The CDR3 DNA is TGTGCCAGCAGCTCCCCGGGGGGTGGAGATGAAAAACTGTTTTTT.

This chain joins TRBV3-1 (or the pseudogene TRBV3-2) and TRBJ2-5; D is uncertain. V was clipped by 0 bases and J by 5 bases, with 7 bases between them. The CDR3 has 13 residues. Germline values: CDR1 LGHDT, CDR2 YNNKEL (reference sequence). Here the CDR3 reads CASSQEGSETQYF. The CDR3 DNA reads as TGTGCCAGCAGCCAAGAAGGATCCGAGACCCAGTACTTC.

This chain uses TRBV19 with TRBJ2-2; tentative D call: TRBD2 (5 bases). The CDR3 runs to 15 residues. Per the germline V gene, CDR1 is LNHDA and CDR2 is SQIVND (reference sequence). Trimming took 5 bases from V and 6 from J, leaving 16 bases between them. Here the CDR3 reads CASSYLLARAGELFF. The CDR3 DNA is TGTGCCAGTAGTTACCTACTCGCGCGGGCCGGGGAGCTGTTTTTT. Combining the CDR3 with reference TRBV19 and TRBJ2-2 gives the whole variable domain DGGITQSPKYLFRKEGQNVTLSCEQNLNHDAMYWYRQDPGQGLRLIYYSQIVNDFQKGDIAEGYSVSREKKESFPLTVTSAQKNPTAFYLCASSYLLARAGELFFGEGSRLTVL.